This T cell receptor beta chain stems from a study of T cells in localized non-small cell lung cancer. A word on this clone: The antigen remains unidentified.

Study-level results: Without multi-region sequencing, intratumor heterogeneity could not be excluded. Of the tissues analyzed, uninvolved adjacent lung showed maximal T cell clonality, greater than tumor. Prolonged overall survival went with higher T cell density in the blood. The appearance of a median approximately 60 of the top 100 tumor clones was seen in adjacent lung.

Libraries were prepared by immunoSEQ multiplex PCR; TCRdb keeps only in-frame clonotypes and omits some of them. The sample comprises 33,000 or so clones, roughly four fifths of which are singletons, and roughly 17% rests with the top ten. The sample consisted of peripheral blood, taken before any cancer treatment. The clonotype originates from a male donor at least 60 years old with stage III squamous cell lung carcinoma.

The DNA of the CDR3 is TGCGCCAGCAGCCAAGGACTAGCGGGGACACAAGAGACCCAGTACTTC. It codes for CASSQGLAGTQETQYF. The chain employs TRBV4-1 and TRBJ2-5, with 11 bases matching TRBD2. Unmatched junction bases numbered 3, after V lost 1 base and J lost 2 bases. Germline values: CDR1 MGHRA, CDR2 YSYEKL. The CDR3 consists of 16 residues.